The rows below give T cell receptor beta chains drawn from one sample of a study of T cell responses to AZD1222 COVID-19 vaccine. Sequenced by immunoSEQ multiplex PCR; TCRdb stores in-frame clones only, minus some. The repertoire consists of tens of thousands of clones, with 70% to 90% occurring once and the leading ten covering more than 9.5%. The source material was peripheral blood, sampled 28 days after the second AZD1222 dose. These receptors were obtained from an adult who received the AZD1222 COVID-19 vaccine. Each CDR3 is given with its conserved first and last residue. Fields, in order: V gene, D gene, J gene, clone size, CDR3 protein, CDR3 DNA. D genes are given only for firm matches. Part of the rows lack a size; the others show once, few, many or a class for expanded clones.

TRBV30	.	TRBJ1-2	.	CAWSVRGTGEGYTF	TGTGCCTGGAGTGTACGGGGGACGGGAGAGGGCTACACCTTC
TRBV19	TRBD1	TRBJ2-2	.	CASSTTRRTGPRLGVGELFF	TGTGCCAGTAGTACAACCCGTCGGACAGGGCCCCGGTTGGGGGTCGGGGAGCTGTTTTTT
TRBV6-6	.	TRBJ1-5	.	CASTPRVNQPQHF	TGTGCCAGCACCCCGAGGGTCAATCAGCCCCAGCATTTT
TRBV19	TRBD1	TRBJ1-1	.	CASSPRDRRGEAFF	TGTGCCAGTAGTCCACGGGACAGGAGGGGTGAAGCTTTCTTT
TRBV4-2	TRBD1	TRBJ1-2	once	CASSQAQTGGGNYGYTF	TGTGCCAGCAGCCAAGCTCAGACAGGGGGCGGGAACTATGGCTACACCTTC
TRBV6-5	TRBD1	TRBJ1-2	.	CASSYSNRGNYGYTF	TGTGCCAGCAGTTACTCGAACAGGGGAAACTATGGCTACACCTTC
TRBV11-2	TRBD1	TRBJ1-4	few	CASSTRTGLNEKLFF	TGTGCCAGCAGCACCCGGACAGGGTTGAATGAAAAACTGTTTTTT
TRBV5-1	.	TRBJ2-3	.	CASSLAVRYTDTQYF	TGCGCCAGCAGCTTGGCGGTCAGGTACACAGATACGCAGTATTTT
TRBV5-6	TRBD1	TRBJ1-1	.	CASRFRGAYTEAFF	TGTGCCAGCAGGTTCAGGGGGGCATACACTGAAGCTTTCTTT
TRBV6-5	.	TRBJ1-4	.	CASSVRGEKLFF	TGTGCCAGCAGCGTGAGGGGGGAAAAACTGTTTTTT
TRBV24-1	TRBD1	TRBJ2-1	.	CATSDNRGGSNEQFF	TGTGCCACCAGTGATAACAGGGGTGGAAGCAATGAGCAGTTCTTC
TRBV5-5	.	TRBJ2-7	.	CASSFYQEYEQYF	TGTGCCAGCAGCTTCTACCAGGAGTACGAGCAGTACTTC
TRBV7-2	TRBD2	TRBJ2-7	few	CASSESFGGRGGQYF	TGTGCCAGCAGCGAAAGTTTTGGCGGGAGGGGAGGGCAGTACTTC
TRBV7-9	.	TRBJ2-1	.	CASSFGRTLAYNEQFF	TGTGCCAGCAGCTTCGGCAGGACTCTCGCCTACAATGAGCAGTTCTTC
TRBV6-4	TRBD2	TRBJ2-3	.	CASSVTSGGATDTQYF	TGTGCCAGCAGTGTCACTAGCGGGGGGGCCACAGATACGCAGTATTTT
TRBV21-1	.	TRBJ2-1	.	CANTTGPPFYNEQFF	TGTGCCAACACCACCGGACCCCCATTCTACAATGAGCAGTTCTTC
TRBV27	TRBD1	TRBJ1-5	.	CASSPQGGSYQPQHF	TGTGCCAGCAGTCCACAGGGGGGGTCGTATCAGCCCCAGCATTTT
TRBV29-1	.	TRBJ2-2	.	CSVESNTGELFF	TGCAGCGTTGAATCGAACACCGGGGAGCTGTTTTTT
TRBV5-1	TRBD2	TRBJ2-2	.	CASSMTSGRTGELFF	TGCGCCAGCAGCATGACTAGCGGGAGAACCGGGGAGCTGTTTTTT
TRBV30	TRBD2	TRBJ2-1	.	CAWSVLGGSSYEQFF	TGTGCCTGGAGCGTACTAGGCGGGAGTTCGTATGAGCAGTTCTTC
TRBV10-1	TRBD2	TRBJ2-3	.	CASSPGLGVRDTQYF	TGCGCCAGCAGCCCGGGACTAGGGGTACGAGATACGCAGTATTTT
TRBV28	.	TRBJ1-1	.	CASSLMVAGVEAFF	TGTGCCAGCAGTTTGATGGTCGCGGGGGTTGAAGCTTTCTTT
TRBV6-1	.	TRBJ2-5	once	CASSEAAGLAQETQYF	TGTGCCAGCAGTGAAGCTGCTGGGCTAGCACAAGAGACCCAGTACTTC
TRBV30	TRBD1	TRBJ1-2	.	CAWSARDRGRHYGYTF	TGTGCCTGGAGTGCCCGGGACAGGGGCCGTCACTATGGCTACACCTTC
TRBV7-9	TRBD1	TRBJ2-7	once	CASSERQGTYEQYF	TGTGCCAGCAGCGAAAGACAGGGGACCTACGAGCAGTACTTC
TRBV6-1	.	TRBJ1-2	.	CASSQATRGNTYGYTF	TGTGCCAGCAGTCAAGCTACGCGGGGGAATACCTATGGCTACACCTTC